This T cell receptor (beta chain) came from a study of blood T cell repertoires in COVID-19. About the research overall: T cells, B-cell-depleted T cells, or PBMCs supplied cDNA or gDNA.

The method was immunoSEQ multiplex PCR; TCRdb's version includes in-frame clones alone and lacks a portion of them. The sample holds a few hundred thousand clones, about 88% seen once. The sequencing sample was made of peripheral blood. The receptor was isolated from a woman aged 55-70 years with acute or convalescent COVID-19.

CDR3 in DNA: TGTGCCAGCAGCCTGGGACTAGCGGGGGGGCAGGATACGCAGTATTTT. This translates into CASSLGLAGGQDTQYF. The V call is TRBV7-2, the J call TRBJ2-3; TRBD2 agrees at 16 bases. V lost 5 bases and J lost 6; bases outside the gene matches: 5. CDR1 is SGHTA, CDR2 FQGNSA, per germline. CDR3 length equals 16 residues. Full variable domain (outside the CDR3, taken from reference TRBV7-2 and TRBJ2-3): GAGVSQSPSNKVTEKGKDVELRCDPISGHTALYWYRQSLGQGLEFLIYFQGNSAPDKSGLPSDRFSAERTGGSVSTLTIQRTQQEDSAVYLCASSLGLAGGQDTQYFGPGTRLTVL.